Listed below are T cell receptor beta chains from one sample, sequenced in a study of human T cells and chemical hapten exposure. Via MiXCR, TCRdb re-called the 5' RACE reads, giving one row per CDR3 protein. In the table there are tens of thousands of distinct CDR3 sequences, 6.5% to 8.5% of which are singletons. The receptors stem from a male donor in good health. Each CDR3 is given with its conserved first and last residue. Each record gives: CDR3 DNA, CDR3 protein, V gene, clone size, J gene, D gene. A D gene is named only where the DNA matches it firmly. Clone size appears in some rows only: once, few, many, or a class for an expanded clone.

TGTGCCAGCAGCTCACCGATACTCGAGAGAAACTATGGCTACACCTTC	CASSSPILERNYGYTF	TRBV7-1	-	TRBJ1-2	-
TGTGCCAGCAGCCAAGATGGGACAGGGTTGTCCGAGCAGTACTTC	CASSQDGTGLSEQYF	TRBV21-1	few	TRBJ2-7	-
TGTGCCAGCAGTGACAGCCCCTATGGCTACACCTTC	CASSDSPYGYTF	TRBV12-3/TRBV12-4	many	TRBJ1-2	-
TGTGCCAGCAGCTTAGCGGGGACAGTAAGAAATGAGCAGTTCTTC	CASSLAGTVRNEQFF	TRBV7-9	many	TRBJ2-1	TRBD1
TGCGCCAGCAGCTTATGGGACATCGGTATCGCTGAAGCTTTCTTT	CASSLWDIGIAEAFF	TRBV5-1	many	TRBJ1-1	-
TGTGCCAGCAGCCAATGGGGGTTAGCACTTGAAGCTTTCTTT	CASSQWGLALEAFF	TRBV14	few	TRBJ1-1	-
TGTGCCAGCAGACGCACGAACACACACACAGATACGCAGTATTTT	CASRRTNTHTDTQYF	TRBV25-1	many	TRBJ2-3	-
TGTGCCAGCAGTTTTGGGGGTTCGGTCCAAGAGACCCAGTACTTC	CASSFGGSVQETQYF	TRBV11-2	few	TRBJ2-5	-
TGTGCCAGCAGTTTGTCGGGGGCTAGCACAGATACGCAGTATTTT	CASSLSGASTDTQYF	TRBV12-3/TRBV12-4	few	TRBJ2-3	-
TGTGCCAGCACGTTGGACAGGGCCAGCTCTGGGGCCAACGTCCTGACTTTC	CASTLDRASSGANVLTF	TRBV6-6	many	TRBJ2-6	TRBD1
TGTGCCAGCAGCCTGACGGAGAACACCGGGGAGCTGTTTTTT	CASSLTENTGELFF	TRBV7-9	few	TRBJ2-2	-
TGTGCCAGCAGCCAAGGTGCAGTTAACTATGGCTACACCTTC	CASSQGAVNYGYTF	TRBV3-1	-	TRBJ1-2	-
TGCAGTGCTCCCCGGCAAGGACGTCGCATGAACACTGAAGCTTTCTTT	CSAPRQGRRMNTEAFF	TRBV20-1	many	TRBJ1-1	-
TGCAGTGCTAGAGATTCAGGACAGGGAACATACGAGCAGTACTTC	CSARDSGQGTYEQYF	TRBV20-1	many	TRBJ2-7	TRBD1
TGTGCCAGCAGCTCCATAGGACAGGGGGCGACTGAAGCTTTCTTT	CASSSIGQGATEAFF	TRBV7-2	many	TRBJ1-1	TRBD1
TGCAGTGCTAGAGATCACTTCAGGGGGGGCACAGATACGCAGTATTTT	CSARDHFRGGTDTQYF	TRBV20-1	many	TRBJ2-3	-
TGTGCCAGCAGCTTCGTCGCGACGGGGGCCAATCAGCCCCAGCATTTT	CASSFVATGANQPQHF	TRBV7-2	few	TRBJ1-5	-
TGCGCCAGCAGCCAAGTGGCGGGGGCCAGTTCCCTCACAGATACGCAGTATTTT	CASSQVAGASSLTDTQYF	TRBV4-3	many	TRBJ2-3	-
TGCAGTGCTAGAGATAGACAGGGGGCGGATCAGCCCCAGCATTTT	CSARDRQGADQPQHF	TRBV20-1	many	TRBJ1-5	TRBD1
TGTGCCAGCAGTTGGACCGGGACAGGGCCCGAGCAGTACTTC	CASSWTGTGPEQYF	TRBV12-3/TRBV12-4	many	TRBJ2-7	TRBD1
TGTGCCAGCAGTGAACTGGGACAGGGCGGGACTGAAGCTTTCTTT	CASSELGQGGTEAFF	TRBV2	-	TRBJ1-1	TRBD1
TGCAGTGCGAGAGGTGGGGAATCACCCCTCCACTTT	CSARGGESPLHF	TRBV20-1	few	TRBJ1-6	-
TGCGCCAGCAGGGGATTACGGCCGGGACAGGGGAACACTGAAGCTTTCTTT	CASRGLRPGQGNTEAFF	TRBV10-1	few	TRBJ1-1	TRBD1
TGTGCCAGCAGCCAAGATCGACTAGCCCTCGAGCAGTACTTC	CASSQDRLALEQYF	TRBV3-1	many	TRBJ2-7	TRBD2
TGCGCCAGCAGCCCCGGGGATGGCAGGGCGTCTGAAGCTTTCTTT	CASSPGDGRASEAFF	TRBV5-1	few	TRBJ1-1	-
TGCAGCGCTATAGGGGGTAGGAGTGAAAAACTGTTTTTT	CSAIGGRSEKLFF	TRBV29-1	-	TRBJ1-4	-
TGTGCCACCAGTGAGGCTAGCGGGGGGGCCTGGGGTGAGCAGTTCTTC	CATSEASGGAWGEQFF	TRBV24-1	many	TRBJ2-1	TRBD2
TGTGCCAGCTTTTCGGACAGGTTTCACACTGAAGCTTTCTTT	CASFSDRFHTEAFF	TRBV6-5	-	TRBJ1-1	TRBD1
TGTGCCAGCACCGCCTTCTCGGTAAACACTGAAGCTTTCTTT	CASTAFSVNTEAFF	TRBV12-3/TRBV12-4	few	TRBJ1-1	-
TGTGCCAGCAGCCAACAACTCAGACAGGAGGCAGAGACCCAGTACTTC	CASSQQLRQEAETQYF	TRBV14	many	TRBJ2-5	-
TGTGCCAGCAGGCTTACACAGAACACCGGGGAGCTGTTTTTT	CASRLTQNTGELFF	TRBV2	many	TRBJ2-2	-
TGTGCCAGTAGTGCTAGCGGGGGCGACTACGAGCAGTACTTC	CASSASGGDYEQYF	TRBV19	-	TRBJ2-7	TRBD2
TGTGCCAGCAGCGTAGGGGGGGGGGCGAACACTGAAGCTTTCTTT	CASSVGGGANTEAFF	TRBV9	-	TRBJ1-1	-
TGTGCCAGCAGTTACACCGGGACTGGGGCCAACGTCCTGACTTTC	CASSYTGTGANVLTF	TRBV6-5	many	TRBJ2-6	-
TGTGCCAGCATTATGAAAGGGACAGGAAACACTGAAGCTTTCTTT	CASIMKGTGNTEAFF	TRBV27	-	TRBJ1-1	TRBD1
TGTGCCAGCAGTTACCAGGGGGCTAGGAATGAGCAGTTCTTC	CASSYQGARNEQFF	TRBV6-6	many	TRBJ2-1	TRBD1
TGCAGCGTATCCGGACAGGGGGCGAGCTACGAGCAGTACTTC	CSVSGQGASYEQYF	TRBV29-1	many	TRBJ2-7	TRBD1
TGTGCCAGCAATCAATTCGGGGGGAATGAGCAGTTCTTC	CASNQFGGNEQFF	TRBV12-3/TRBV12-4	-	TRBJ2-1	TRBD2
TGTGCTAGTGGTCCCGACAATCAGCCCCAGCATTTT	CASGPDNQPQHF	TRBV12-5	-	TRBJ1-5	-
TGTGCCATCAGTGAGTACGAAGGTGGGGGCAATCAGCCCCAGCATTTT	CAISEYEGGGNQPQHF	TRBV10-3	once	TRBJ1-5	-
TGTGCCAGCAGTTTAGAACAGGGGTCTCTTATGCATGAGCAGTTCTTC	CASSLEQGSLMHEQFF	TRBV12-3/TRBV12-4	-	TRBJ2-1	TRBD1
TGCGCCAGCAGCGTAGGGACAGCGAATGAAAAACTGTTTTTT	CASSVGTANEKLFF	TRBV5-1	few	TRBJ1-4	TRBD1
TGCGCCAGCAGCAGAGACAGGCTGAACACCGGGGAGCTGTTTTTT	CASSRDRLNTGELFF	TRBV5-1	few	TRBJ2-2	-
TGTGCCAGCAGGTCGAGCAGGGGGAGCAACTATGGCTACACCTTC	CASRSSRGSNYGYTF	TRBV6-6	many	TRBJ1-2	TRBD1
TGCAGTGCTAGGGCCCGGCAGGTCGTTGGTTCACCCCTCCACTTT	CSARARQVVGSPLHF	TRBV20-1	few	TRBJ1-6	-
TGTGCCAGCAGCACGGGGACTAGCGGGGGCAGTCAAGAGACCCAGTACTTC	CASSTGTSGGSQETQYF	TRBV9	-	TRBJ2-5	TRBD2
TGTGCCAGCAGTGAACTGGGCGGAGGCCCTGAGCAGTTCTTC	CASSELGGGPEQFF	TRBV6-1	-	TRBJ2-1	-
TGTGCTAGCAGCCCCCTCCACAGGGGGAGTAATCAGCCCCAGCATTTT	CASSPLHRGSNQPQHF	TRBV7-6	-	TRBJ1-5	TRBD1
TGTGCCACCAGTGACAACAGGGACACCGGGGAGCTGTTTTTT	CATSDNRDTGELFF	TRBV24-1	many	TRBJ2-2	-
TGCGCCAGCAGCCAAGATATTCCGACAGGGAGGGTCACTGAAGCTTTCTTT	CASSQDIPTGRVTEAFF	TRBV4-3	-	TRBJ1-1	TRBD1
TGTGCCTGGAAGCTTCCGGGACAGGGGAACGAAAAACTGTTTTTT	CAWKLPGQGNEKLFF	TRBV30	-	TRBJ1-4	TRBD1